A single T cell receptor (beta chain) is shown here with its context. Its antigen is unidentified. This record comes from a study of CD8 T cells in ankylosing spondylitis. Study observations and caveats: A TCR beta motif made of fewer than 10 highly homologous variants seemed typical of ankylosing spondylitis blood. Reportedly, matched ankylosing spondylitis synovial fluid was significantly enriched for disease-linked clones. Researchers report that disease-linked clones proved CD8+ and relatively rare in peripheral blood.

Trimming shortened V by 0 bases and J by 2 bases, and 11 bases separated the two germline ends. Germline CDR1 reads LGHNA; CDR2 reads YNFKEQ. CDR3 size: 16 residues. Molecular-barcoded quantitative 5'-RACE produced these TCR beta libraries. MiXCR, applied by TCRdb to the 5' RACE reads, yields one record per CDR3 protein. The sample consists of around 340,000 distinct CDR3 sequences, around 20% of them appearing once. This sequence joins TRBV4-2 and TRBJ2-1, with D perhaps given as TRBD1 or TRBD2 (5 bases each). Sequenced: blood, either unsorted or a sorted T cell fraction (not recorded which). The source is a male donor with ankylosing spondylitis or in good health (not recorded which). CDR3 region: CASSQEFRETYNEQFF. DNA for the CDR3: TGTGCCAGCAGCCAAGAATTCAGGGAGACCTACAATGAGCAGTTCTTC.